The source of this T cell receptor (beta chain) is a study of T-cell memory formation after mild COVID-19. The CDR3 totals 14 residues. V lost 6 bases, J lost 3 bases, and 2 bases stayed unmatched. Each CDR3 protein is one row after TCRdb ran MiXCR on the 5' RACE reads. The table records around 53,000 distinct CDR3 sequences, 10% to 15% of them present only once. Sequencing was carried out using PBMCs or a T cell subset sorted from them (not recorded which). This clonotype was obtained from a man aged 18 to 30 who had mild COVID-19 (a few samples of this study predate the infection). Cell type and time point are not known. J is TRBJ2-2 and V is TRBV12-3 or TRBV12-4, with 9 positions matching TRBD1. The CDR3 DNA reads TGTGCCAGCAGACGGGACAGGGACACCGGGGAGCTGTTTTTT. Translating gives CASRRDRDTGELFF.